The TCR beta chain described here comes from a study of blood T cell repertoires in COVID-19. In the study overall: Material from acute and convalescent COVID-19 was sourced from the United States, Italy and Spain.

How the authors handled the data: The assay estimated nucleated cells by amplifying reference gene primers. Data came from immunoSEQ multiplex PCR; TCRdb stores just in-frame clones and leaves some out. The DNA was the basis for D and trimming; V, J and clone size are from that table. The sample lists approximately 290,000 clones, 90% seen once, with 3.5% to 4.5% in the top ten. CDR3 length equals 15 residues. Unmatched junction bases numbered 11, after V lost 5 bases and J lost 7 bases. CDR1 is SGHTA, CDR2 FQGTGA, per germline. This TCR was recovered from a woman between 18 and 29 years old with acute COVID-19. The gene calls are TRBV7-3 and TRBJ2-1; 7 bases match TRBD2. Sequenced input: PBMCs or T cells enriched from blood (not recorded which). The CDR3 sequence is CASSPKRRERNEQFF. The DNA of the CDR3 is TGTGCCAGCAGCCCTAAAAGGCGGGAGAGGAATGAGCAGTTCTTC.